This T cell receptor (beta chain) was identified in a study of blood T cell repertoires in COVID-19. Using immunoSEQ multiplex PCR, the repertoire was profiled, and TCRdb retains in-frame clones only, with some absent. The sample shows about 190,000 clones, around 82% of them seen only once. V was shortened by 4 bases and J by 8 bases, with 23 bases between the two germline ends. This CDR3 is 16 amino acids long. CDR1 is MNHEY, CDR2 SVGAGI, per germline. The clonotype originates from a woman of 80 years or more with active or convalescent COVID-19. The specimen was peripheral blood. This chain joins TRBV6-5 and TRBJ1-2; D unresolved. The CDR3 loop reads CASSSPRVSLPEGYTF. CDR3 nucleotide sequence: TGTGCCAGCAGTTCCCCGCGGGTATCCCTCCCTGAGGGCTACACCTTC.